This T cell receptor beta chain was observed in a study of human T cells and chemical hapten exposure. Study at large: The variation in per-sample TCR yields arose mainly from small differences in pooled library volumes. Study-wide results and limits: The number of TCRs over 1 in 1000 frequency stayed unchanged after DPC.

The authors extracted total RNA from unfractionated whole blood. This clonotype appeared many times. The antigen remains undetermined. CDR1 is LGHDT, CDR2 YNNKEL, per germline (reference sequence). V was pared by 4 bases and J by 4 bases, with 12 bases of the junction left unmatched. This CDR3 is built from 17 residues. Attachment of unique molecular identifiers to individual cDNA molecules was performed in the library. Source study methods: A per-sample median of 95,638 TCRs was observed, with a range of about 23,224 to 700,000. From the reads, TCRdb called clonotypes with MiXCR, one entry per CDR3 protein. TCRdb's processing, not the authors', yielded these V and J calls. Among about 120,000 distinct CDR3 sequences listed, about 7.7% were seen once.

The clonotype originates from a human donor in good health. Some clones in this sample may be carry-over from other donors' samples. V gene TRBV3-1 combines with J gene TRBJ2-1, with 8 bases lining up with TRBD2. Sequencing was done on a sample of whole blood. The CDR3 region has the DNA TGTGCCAGCAGCCGAGGGACGGGAGGGTCGTGGTACAATGAGCAGTTCTTC. It is translated as CASSRGTGGSWYNEQFF.